A selection of T cell receptor beta chains follows, all from one sample in a study of T cell changes during pregnancy in multiple sclerosis. Clones were read by immunoSEQ multiplex PCR, and TCRdb kept only the in-frame ones, dropping some. The profile shows some 70,000 clones, roughly 91% of them singletons. The sample here was CD8+ T cells from peripheral blood mononuclear cells, taken before pregnancy. These receptors came from a female donor with multiple sclerosis, enrolled in a pregnancy study. CDR3s include the opening cysteine and the closing phenylalanine or tryptophan. The D gene is left open where the match is weak. The listing skips clone size in some rows; elsewhere it reads once, few, many or a size class.

d_gene: -
len: 14
j_gene: TRBJ2-1
v_gene: TRBV5-1
abundance: -
CDR3aa: CASSLPGTYDEQFF
CDR3nt: TGCGCCAGCAGCTTACCCGGGACTTACGATGAGCAGTTCTTC

d_gene: TRBD2
len: 17
j_gene: TRBJ2-1
v_gene: TRBV15
abundance: -
CDR3aa: CATSRGLGLAGDNEQFF
CDR3nt: TGTGCCACCAGCAGAGGTTTGGGACTAGCGGGGGACAATGAGCAGTTCTTC

d_gene: TRBD1
len: 15
j_gene: TRBJ2-3
v_gene: TRBV9
abundance: -
CDR3aa: CASSLRTGSTDTQYF
CDR3nt: TGTGCCAGCAGCTTAAGGACAGGCAGCACAGATACGCAGTATTTT

d_gene: -
len: 11
j_gene: TRBJ2-2
v_gene: TRBV19
abundance: -
CDR3aa: CASSSGGELFF
CDR3nt: TGTGCCAGTAGTTCGGGCGGGGAGCTGTTTTTT

d_gene: -
len: 13
j_gene: TRBJ2-7
v_gene: TRBV2
abundance: -
CDR3aa: CASKPNGRYEQYF
CDR3nt: TGTGCCAGCAAACCCAATGGGCGCTACGAGCAGTACTTC

d_gene: -
len: 15
j_gene: TRBJ2-3
v_gene: TRBV6-5
abundance: -
CDR3aa: CASSYGQGSTDTQYF
CDR3nt: TGTGCCAGCAGTTACGGCCAGGGAAGCACAGATACGCAGTATTTT

d_gene: TRBD2
len: 17
j_gene: TRBJ2-5
v_gene: TRBV27
abundance: once
CDR3aa: CASSLSQAGVGQETQYF
CDR3nt: TGTGCCAGCAGTTTATCACAAGCGGGGGTGGGCCAAGAGACCCAGTACTTC

d_gene: -
len: 14
j_gene: TRBJ1-4
v_gene: TRBV7-6
abundance: -
CDR3aa: CASSLESDNEKLFF
CDR3nt: TGTGCCAGCAGCTTAGAGTCAGATAATGAAAAACTGTTTTTT

d_gene: TRBD1
len: 16
j_gene: TRBJ1-2
v_gene: TRBV12-5
abundance: -
CDR3aa: CASGPARGQGVAGYTF
CDR3nt: TGTGCTAGTGGTCCCGCCCGAGGGCAGGGGGTCGCTGGCTACACCTTC

d_gene: TRBD1
len: 16
j_gene: TRBJ2-5
v_gene: TRBV6-5
abundance: -
CDR3aa: CASSFTGTGYQETQYF
CDR3nt: TGTGCCAGCAGTTTCACCGGGACAGGGTATCAAGAGACCCAGTACTTC

d_gene: TRBD2
len: 16
j_gene: TRBJ2-1
v_gene: TRBV18
abundance: -
CDR3aa: CASSPISGGARNEQFF
CDR3nt: TGTGCCAGCTCACCTATTAGCGGGGGGGCAAGGAATGAGCAGTTCTTC

d_gene: TRBD2
len: 13
j_gene: TRBJ2-5
v_gene: TRBV5-4
abundance: -
CDR3aa: CASSPGGPETQYF
CDR3nt: TGTGCCAGCAGCCCGGGGGGGCCGGAGACCCAGTACTTC

d_gene: -
len: 12
j_gene: TRBJ2-1
v_gene: TRBV7-6
abundance: -
CDR3aa: CASSPRGGEQFF
CDR3nt: TGTGCCAGCAGCCCTCGAGGGGGTGAGCAGTTCTTC

d_gene: TRBD1
len: 14
j_gene: TRBJ2-1
v_gene: TRBV5-6
abundance: -
CDR3aa: CASSSQTGRNEQFF
CDR3nt: TGTGCCAGCAGCTCCCAGACAGGGCGCAATGAGCAGTTCTTC

d_gene: -
len: 14
j_gene: TRBJ2-7
v_gene: TRBV9
abundance: -
CDR3aa: CASSVAPSSYEQYF
CDR3nt: TGTGCCAGCAGCGTAGCCCCGAGCTCCTACGAGCAGTACTTC

d_gene: -
len: 11
j_gene: TRBJ1-1
v_gene: TRBV9
abundance: -
CDR3aa: CASSGGTEAFF
CDR3nt: TGTGCCAGCAGCGGCGGAACTGAAGCTTTCTTT

d_gene: -
len: 13
j_gene: TRBJ1-2
v_gene: TRBV6-1
abundance: -
CDR3aa: CASSVDGYYGYTF
CDR3nt: TGTGCCAGCAGTGTTGACGGGTACTATGGCTACACCTTC

d_gene: TRBD1
len: 16
j_gene: TRBJ2-6
v_gene: TRBV19
abundance: -
CDR3aa: CASTRDRASGANVLTF
CDR3nt: TGTGCCAGTACCCGGGACAGGGCCTCTGGGGCCAACGTCCTGACTTTC

d_gene: TRBD1
len: 14
j_gene: TRBJ2-2
v_gene: TRBV19
abundance: -
CDR3aa: CASKGAWDTGELFF
CDR3nt: TGTGCCAGTAAGGGGGCGTGGGACACCGGGGAGCTGTTTTTT

d_gene: TRBD2
len: 15
j_gene: TRBJ2-3
v_gene: TRBV2
abundance: -
CDR3aa: CASRERGAVADTQYF
CDR3nt: TGTGCCAGCAGGGAGCGGGGGGCCGTGGCAGATACGCAGTATTTT

d_gene: -
len: 12
j_gene: TRBJ2-2
v_gene: TRBV9
abundance: -
CDR3aa: CASSQGPGELFF
CDR3nt: TGTGCCAGCAGCCAGGGGCCCGGGGAGCTGTTTTTT

d_gene: TRBD2
len: 15
j_gene: TRBJ2-3
v_gene: TRBV6-6
abundance: -
CDR3aa: CASRQAGGRTDTQYF
CDR3nt: TGTGCCAGCAGGCAAGCGGGGGGGCGCACAGATACGCAGTATTTT

d_gene: TRBD2
len: 16
j_gene: TRBJ2-1
v_gene: TRBV4-1
abundance: -
CDR3aa: CASSQPGLAGYYEQFF
CDR3nt: TGCGCCAGCAGCCAACCGGGACTAGCGGGCTACTATGAGCAGTTCTTC

d_gene: TRBD1
len: 14
j_gene: TRBJ1-1
v_gene: TRBV5-4
abundance: -
CDR3aa: CASSLTGVNTEAFF
CDR3nt: TGTGCCAGCAGCTTGACAGGGGTGAACACTGAAGCTTTCTTT

d_gene: -
len: 12
j_gene: TRBJ2-7
v_gene: TRBV29-1
abundance: -
CDR3aa: CSVERGTYEQYF
CDR3nt: TGCAGCGTCGAACGGGGAACGTACGAGCAGTACTTC

d_gene: -
len: 16
j_gene: TRBJ1-2
v_gene: TRBV6-5
abundance: -
CDR3aa: CASSYSKERGPSGYTF
CDR3nt: TGTGCCAGCAGTTACTCGAAGGAAAGGGGCCCTAGTGGCTACACCTTC

d_gene: -
len: 16
j_gene: TRBJ1-1
v_gene: TRBV14
abundance: -
CDR3aa: CASSQERGRMNTEAFF
CDR3nt: TGTGCCAGCAGCCAAGAAAGAGGGCGAATGAACACTGAAGCTTTCTTT

d_gene: TRBD1
len: 17
j_gene: TRBJ2-7
v_gene: TRBV7-9
abundance: -
CDR3aa: CASSLEARDRGIRLQYF
CDR3nt: TGTGCCAGCAGCTTAGAAGCCCGGGACAGGGGAATACGTCTGCAGTACTTC

d_gene: TRBD1
len: 16
j_gene: TRBJ1-1
v_gene: TRBV5-6
abundance: -
CDR3aa: CASSWGTGASNTEAFF
CDR3nt: TGTGCCAGCAGCTGGGGGACAGGGGCATCGAACACTGAAGCTTTCTTT

d_gene: TRBD1
len: 16
j_gene: TRBJ1-4
v_gene: TRBV27
abundance: -
CDR3aa: CASSAGTGGEDEKLFF
CDR3nt: TGTGCCAGCAGTGCCGGGACAGGGGGAGAAGATGAAAAACTGTTTTTT

d_gene: -
len: 14
j_gene: TRBJ1-4
v_gene: TRBV2
abundance: -
CDR3aa: CASSDRSPWEKLFF
CDR3nt: TGTGCCAGCAGTGACAGGTCCCCTTGGGAAAAACTGTTTTTT

d_gene: TRBD1
len: 14
j_gene: TRBJ1-5
v_gene: TRBV27
abundance: once
CDR3aa: CASSLTGGNQPQHF
CDR3nt: TGTGCCAGCAGTTTAACAGGGGGCAATCAGCCCCAGCATTTT

d_gene: -
len: 12
j_gene: TRBJ1-3
v_gene: TRBV7-8
abundance: -
CDR3aa: CASIGVGNTIYF
CDR3nt: TGTGCGAGCATAGGGGTAGGAAACACCATATATTTT

d_gene: TRBD2
len: 15
j_gene: TRBJ2-2
v_gene: TRBV7-9
abundance: -
CDR3aa: CASSSSGKNTGELFF
CDR3nt: TGTGCCAGCAGCTCTAGCGGGAAGAACACCGGGGAGCTGTTTTTT

d_gene: TRBD2
len: 19
j_gene: TRBJ2-2
v_gene: TRBV27
abundance: -
CDR3aa: CASSRRVTSGGLNTGELFF
CDR3nt: TGTGCCAGCAGTAGACGGGTGACTAGCGGGGGCCTGAACACCGGGGAGCTGTTTTTT

d_gene: -
len: 15
j_gene: TRBJ1-6
v_gene: TRBV25-1
abundance: -
CDR3aa: CASSDDRYYNSPLHF
CDR3nt: TGTGCCAGCAGTGATGACAGATACTATAATTCACCCCTCCACTTT

d_gene: -
len: 13
j_gene: TRBJ2-3
v_gene: TRBV15
abundance: -
CDR3aa: CATSMPERDTQYF
CDR3nt: TGTGCCACCAGCATGCCTGAGCGGGATACGCAGTATTTT

d_gene: TRBD1
len: 18
j_gene: TRBJ1-2
v_gene: TRBV4-1
abundance: once
CDR3aa: CASSPLLHRDRTNYGYTF
CDR3nt: TGCGCCAGCAGCCCCTTACTACACCGGGACAGGACGAACTATGGCTACACCTTC

d_gene: TRBD2
len: 15
j_gene: TRBJ2-3
v_gene: TRBV5-6
abundance: -
CDR3aa: CASSLLAGAADTQYF
CDR3nt: TGTGCCAGCAGCCTCCTAGCGGGGGCGGCAGATACGCAGTATTTT

d_gene: -
len: 15
j_gene: TRBJ1-4
v_gene: TRBV6-5
abundance: -
CDR3aa: CASSYGHATNEKLFF
CDR3nt: TGTGCCAGCAGTTACGGACACGCAACTAATGAAAAACTGTTTTTT

d_gene: -
len: 15
j_gene: TRBJ1-4
v_gene: TRBV11-2
abundance: -
CDR3aa: CASSLEGRTDEKLFF
CDR3nt: TGTGCCAGCAGCTTAGAGGGGAGGACGGACGAAAAACTGTTTTTT

d_gene: TRBD2
len: 17
j_gene: TRBJ2-1
v_gene: TRBV29-1
abundance: -
CDR3aa: CSVAGLAGEDSYNEQFF
CDR3nt: TGCAGCGTTGCTGGACTAGCGGGGGAGGACTCCTACAATGAGCAGTTCTTC

d_gene: TRBD1
len: 13
j_gene: TRBJ2-7
v_gene: TRBV19
abundance: -
CDR3aa: CASRSGGEDEQYF
CDR3nt: TGTGCCAGCAGATCAGGGGGCGAGGACGAGCAGTACTTC

d_gene: -
len: 16
j_gene: TRBJ2-3
v_gene: TRBV9
abundance: -
CDR3aa: CASSPLGGPSTDTQYF
CDR3nt: TGTGCCAGCAGCCCCCTCGGGGGGCCTAGCACAGATACGCAGTATTTT

d_gene: -
len: 13
j_gene: TRBJ2-3
v_gene: TRBV7-9
abundance: -
CDR3aa: CASRQAGTDTQYF
CDR3nt: TGTGCCAGCAGACAGGCGGGCACAGATACGCAGTATTTT

d_gene: TRBD1
len: 15
j_gene: TRBJ2-7
v_gene: TRBV6-5
abundance: -
CDR3aa: CASSLGQGARIEQYF
CDR3nt: TGTGCCAGCAGTTTGGGACAGGGGGCGCGGATCGAGCAGTACTTC

d_gene: -
len: 13
j_gene: TRBJ1-2
v_gene: TRBV27
abundance: -
CDR3aa: CASSFGGIYGYTF
CDR3nt: TGTGCCAGCAGTTTTGGGGGGATATATGGCTACACCTTC

d_gene: -
len: 15
j_gene: TRBJ2-1
v_gene: TRBV5-1
abundance: -
CDR3aa: CASSLDRLRSNEQFF
CDR3nt: TGCGCCAGCAGCTTGGACAGGTTGCGATCCAATGAGCAGTTCTTC

d_gene: -
len: 15
j_gene: TRBJ1-2
v_gene: TRBV9
abundance: -
CDR3aa: CASSVDKGVYYGYTF
CDR3nt: TGTGCCAGCAGCGTAGACAAGGGGGTGTACTATGGCTACACCTTC

d_gene: -
len: 12
j_gene: TRBJ2-7
v_gene: TRBV7-8
abundance: -
CDR3aa: CASSLSGDEQYF
CDR3nt: TGTGCCAGCAGCCTATCGGGGGATGAGCAGTACTTC

d_gene: -
len: 12
j_gene: TRBJ2-7
v_gene: TRBV13
abundance: -
CDR3aa: CASSLVTYEQYF
CDR3nt: TGTGCCAGCAGCTTAGTTACTTACGAGCAGTACTTC

d_gene: TRBD2
len: 12
j_gene: TRBJ2-1
v_gene: TRBV2
abundance: -
CDR3aa: CASRIGGGEQFF
CDR3nt: TGTGCCAGCCGAATCGGGGGGGGTGAGCAGTTCTTC

d_gene: TRBD1
len: 15
j_gene: TRBJ1-5
v_gene: TRBV11-2
abundance: once
CDR3aa: CASSAGQSFNQPQHF
CDR3nt: TGTGCCAGCAGCGCGGGACAGTCATTTAATCAGCCCCAGCATTTT

d_gene: TRBD1
len: 14
j_gene: TRBJ1-6
v_gene: TRBV27
abundance: -
CDR3aa: CASSGDRGVAPLHF
CDR3nt: TGTGCCAGCAGTGGGGACAGGGGCGTAGCACCCCTCCACTTT

d_gene: -
len: 14
j_gene: TRBJ1-4
v_gene: TRBV12-5
abundance: -
CDR3aa: CASGSGGAGEKLFF
CDR3nt: TGTGCTAGTGGTTCTGGGGGGGCTGGCGAAAAACTGTTTTTT

d_gene: TRBD1
len: 13
j_gene: TRBJ2-7
v_gene: TRBV13
abundance: -
CDR3aa: CASSGQGAHEQYF
CDR3nt: TGTGCCAGCAGCGGACAGGGGGCCCACGAGCAGTACTTC

d_gene: -
len: 15
j_gene: TRBJ1-2
v_gene: TRBV19
abundance: -
CDR3aa: CASSIFARGDYGYTF
CDR3nt: TGTGCCAGTAGTATTTTTGCAAGGGGTGACTATGGCTACACCTTC

d_gene: TRBD2
len: 14
j_gene: TRBJ2-5
v_gene: TRBV5-5
abundance: -
CDR3aa: CASSFFTSGGSQYF
CDR3nt: TGTGCCAGCAGCTTCTTTACTAGCGGGGGGTCCCAGTACTTC

d_gene: -
len: 15
j_gene: TRBJ2-2
v_gene: TRBV9
abundance: -
CDR3aa: CASQSDSANTGELFF
CDR3nt: TGTGCCAGCCAGTCAGACAGCGCGAACACCGGGGAGCTGTTTTTT

d_gene: -
len: 13
j_gene: TRBJ1-1
v_gene: TRBV30
abundance: -
CDR3aa: CAWSLGGQAEAFF
CDR3nt: TGTGCCTGGAGCTTGGGGGGGCAGGCTGAAGCTTTCTTT